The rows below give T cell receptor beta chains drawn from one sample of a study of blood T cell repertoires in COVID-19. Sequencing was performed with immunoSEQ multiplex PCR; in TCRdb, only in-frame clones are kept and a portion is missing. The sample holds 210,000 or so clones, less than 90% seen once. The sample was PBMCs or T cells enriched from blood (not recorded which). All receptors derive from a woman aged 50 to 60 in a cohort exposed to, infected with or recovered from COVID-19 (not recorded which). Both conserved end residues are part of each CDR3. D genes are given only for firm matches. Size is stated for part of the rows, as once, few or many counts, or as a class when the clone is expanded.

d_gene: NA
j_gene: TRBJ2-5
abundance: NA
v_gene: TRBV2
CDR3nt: TGTGCCAGCAGTGTTGCCCAGGGGGAGACCCAGTACTTC
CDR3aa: CASSVAQGETQYF

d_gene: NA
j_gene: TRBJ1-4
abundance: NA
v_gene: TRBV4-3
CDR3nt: TGCGCCAGCAGCCAAGGCCCCAGGGAAAAACTGTTTTTT
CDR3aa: CASSQGPREKLFF

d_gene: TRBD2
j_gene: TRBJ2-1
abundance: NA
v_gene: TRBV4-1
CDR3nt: TGCGCCAGCAGCCCTCAACGACTAGCGGGGGACAATGAGCAGTTCTTC
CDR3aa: CASSPQRLAGDNEQFF

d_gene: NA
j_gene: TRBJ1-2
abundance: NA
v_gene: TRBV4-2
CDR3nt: TGTGCCAGCAGTCGTACTAACAGGGAAAAATATTTAGGCTACACCTTC
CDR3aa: CASSRTNREKYLGYTF

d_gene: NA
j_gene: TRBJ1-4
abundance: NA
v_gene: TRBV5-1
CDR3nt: TGCGCCAGCCAAACTAACACAGGAGGGGAAAAACTGTTTTTT
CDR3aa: CASQTNTGGEKLFF

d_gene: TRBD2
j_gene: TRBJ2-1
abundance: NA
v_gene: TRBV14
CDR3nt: TGTGCCAGCAGCCAGCTTGGACTAGGCTTTGGTGAGCAGTTCTTC
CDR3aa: CASSQLGLGFGEQFF

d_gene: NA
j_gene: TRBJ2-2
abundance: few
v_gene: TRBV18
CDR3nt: TGTGCCAGCTCACCCCAGGCGGGGGCTAACACCGGGGAGCTGTTTTTT
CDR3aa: CASSPQAGANTGELFF

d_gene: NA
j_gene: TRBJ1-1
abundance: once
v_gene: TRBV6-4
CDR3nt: TGTGCCAGCAGCTTCACTTATGACACTGAAGCTTTCTTT
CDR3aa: CASSFTYDTEAFF

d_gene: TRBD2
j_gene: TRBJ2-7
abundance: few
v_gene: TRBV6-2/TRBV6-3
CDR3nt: TGTGCCAGCAGCCTAGGACTAGCGGGGGCTTCGCAGTACTTC
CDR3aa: CASSLGLAGASQYF

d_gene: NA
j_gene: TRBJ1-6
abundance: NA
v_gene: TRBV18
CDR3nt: TGTGCCAGCTCACCAACGGCAGGGGAGTCACCCCTCCACTTT
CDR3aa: CASSPTAGESPLHF

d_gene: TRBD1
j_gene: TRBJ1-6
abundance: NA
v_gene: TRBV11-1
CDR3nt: TGTGCCAGCAGCTCGGACAGGGCGGGAGCCCTCCACTTT
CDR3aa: CASSSDRAGALHF

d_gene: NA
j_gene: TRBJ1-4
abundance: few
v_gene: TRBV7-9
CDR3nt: TGTGCCAGCAGCCTGGCAGGGCAGGGTGAAAAACTGTTTTTT
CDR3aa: CASSLAGQGEKLFF

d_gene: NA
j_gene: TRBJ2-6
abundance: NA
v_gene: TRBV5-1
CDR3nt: TGCGCCAGCAGCTTGGTCCCAGGCTCTGGGGCCAACGTCCTGACTTTC
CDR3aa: CASSLVPGSGANVLTF

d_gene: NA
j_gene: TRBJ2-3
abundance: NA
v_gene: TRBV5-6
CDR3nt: TGTGCCAGCAGCTTGGGGGCCAAAACAGATACGCAGTATTTT
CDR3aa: CASSLGAKTDTQYF

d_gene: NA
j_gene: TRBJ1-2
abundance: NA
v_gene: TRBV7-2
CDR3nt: TGTGCCAGCAGTTATACAGGGAACTATGGCTACACCTTC
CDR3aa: CASSYTGNYGYTF

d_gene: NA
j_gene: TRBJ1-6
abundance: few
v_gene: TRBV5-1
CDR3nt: TGCGCCAGCAGCTTGGCCCCTCCTGGGGCAAATTCACCCCTCCACTTT
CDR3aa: CASSLAPPGANSPLHF

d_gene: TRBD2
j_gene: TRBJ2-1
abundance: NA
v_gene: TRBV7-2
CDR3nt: TGTGCCAGCAGCTTAGCGCTAGCGGGGGATGAGCAGTTCTTC
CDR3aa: CASSLALAGDEQFF

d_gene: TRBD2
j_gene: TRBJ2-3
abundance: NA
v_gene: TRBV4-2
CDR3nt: TGTGCCAGCAGCCAATTACGGGGGGACCATAGCACAGATACGCAGTATTTT
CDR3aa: CASSQLRGDHSTDTQYF

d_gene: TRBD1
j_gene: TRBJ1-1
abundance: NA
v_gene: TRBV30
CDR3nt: TGTGCCTGGGGGACAGGCGGGAACACTGAAGCTTTCTTT
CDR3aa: CAWGTGGNTEAFF

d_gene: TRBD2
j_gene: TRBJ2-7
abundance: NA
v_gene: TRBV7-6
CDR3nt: TGTGCCAGCAGCTTAGGGGCTTCGGGGGGGAGGTACGAGCAGTACTTC
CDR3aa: CASSLGASGGRYEQYF

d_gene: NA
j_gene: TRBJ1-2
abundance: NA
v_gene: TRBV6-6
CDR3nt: TGTGCCAGCCAGATGGCGGGTAGGGACTATGGCTACACCTTC
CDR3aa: CASQMAGRDYGYTF

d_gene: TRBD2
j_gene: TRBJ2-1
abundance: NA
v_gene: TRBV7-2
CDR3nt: TGTGCCAGCAGCCTGACTAGGACCGGGGGGAGTGAGCAGTTCTTC
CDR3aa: CASSLTRTGGSEQFF

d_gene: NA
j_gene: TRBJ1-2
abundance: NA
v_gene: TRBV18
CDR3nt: TGTGCCAGCTCACCCACAGAACCTAACTATGGCTACACCTTC
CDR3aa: CASSPTEPNYGYTF